This is a list of T cell receptor beta chains from one sample in a study of T-cell reconstitution after alpha-beta-depleted transplantation in children. TCRdb processed the PCR reads anew with MiXCR; each CDR3 protein has one entry. The table includes over 150,000 distinct CDR3 sequences, approximately 6% detected once. The specimen comprised PBMCs, sampled before TCRalphabeta/CD19-depleted stem cell transplant. These receptors all come from a girl under two years old with combined immunodeficiency, due to receive a stem cell transplant. Both conserved end residues are trimmed from each CDR3. Each record gives: V gene, clone size, CDR3 protein. For some rows the clone size is stated as once, few or many, or as a class when expanded; others skip it.

V: TRBV20-1
size: many
CDR3: SARDFGVAGVAVEQY

V: TRBV7-8
size: many
CDR3: ASSPLLDRYEQY

V: TRBV12-3/TRBV12-4
size: many
CDR3: ASILSRSQDYNEQF

V: TRBV12-3/TRBV12-4
size: many
CDR3: ASSSWGQYQETQY

V: TRBV20-1
size: many
CDR3: SARDLSGAYYGYT

V: TRBV28
size: .
CDR3: ASTTLHGREALPGEQF

V: TRBV7-9
size: many
CDR3: ASSSQDPKWSYEQF

V: TRBV9
size: .
CDR3: ASSLAQNNEQF

V: TRBV12-3/TRBV12-4
size: many
CDR3: ASSSRTSGDTYEQY

V: TRBV12-3/TRBV12-4
size: few
CDR3: ASSFGGGTFETQY

V: TRBV27
size: .
CDR3: ASSLPGNTYEQY

V: TRBV7-6
size: .
CDR3: ASSPQGPHYEQY

V: TRBV6-5
size: few
CDR3: ASSYFGGPYEQY

V: TRBV29-1
size: few
CDR3: SAQGAKNIQY

V: TRBV20-1
size: many
CDR3: SAREDPRETQY

V: TRBV7-3
size: many
CDR3: ASSLTPGGPQH

V: TRBV2
size: .
CDR3: ATLRAPPSGEQY

V: TRBV20-1
size: few
CDR3: SVPTETGIGKLF

V: TRBV13
size: many
CDR3: ASSLGAAANYGYT

V: TRBV24-1
size: many
CDR3: ATSAFRGRGETQY

V: TRBV5-1
size: .
CDR3: ASSLDGFTEAF

V: TRBV7-2
size: many
CDR3: ASSFWDFGETEAF

V: TRBV24-1
size: many
CDR3: ATSDRTRSAYNEQF

V: TRBV4-1
size: many
CDR3: ASSQLAGEGETQY

V: TRBV5-1
size: many
CDR3: ASRQDRTVVNTEAF

V: TRBV7-2
size: many
CDR3: ASSLARLAYYNEQF

V: TRBV4-2
size: many
CDR3: ASSLDQSNEQF

V: TRBV5-1
size: many
CDR3: ASSPAGDEQF

V: TRBV5-5
size: many
CDR3: ASSLEGAPYEQY

V: TRBV12-3/TRBV12-4
size: many
CDR3: ASSPQAGELS

V: TRBV4-2
size: many
CDR3: ASSQIGGTANTEAF

V: TRBV20-1
size: many
CDR3: SARRAGSYTEAF

V: TRBV29-1
size: many
CDR3: SPEFGDEQF

V: TRBV5-6
size: few
CDR3: ASSLYLWLAVTDTQY

V: TRBV7-2
size: many
CDR3: ASSWASKSYEQY

V: TRBV12-3/TRBV12-4
size: .
CDR3: ASSFPGLQLSGANVLT

V: TRBV27
size: many
CDR3: ASPGQAETQY

V: TRBV29-1
size: many
CDR3: SVEMDRVYGYT

V: TRBV13
size: many
CDR3: ASSLSPGLMQGAKYEQY

V: TRBV12-3/TRBV12-4
size: many
CDR3: ASGGETQY

V: TRBV29-1
size: .
CDR3: SCIAGGPYNEQF

V: TRBV19
size: many
CDR3: ASSPLPGVGNQPQH

V: TRBV6-1
size: few
CDR3: ASTLYPASGFYEQY

V: TRBV3-1
size: many
CDR3: ASSQAGVPSYEQY

V: TRBV4-3
size: many
CDR3: ASRFQGGGHGYT

V: TRBV29-1
size: many
CDR3: SGAGEGTGELF

V: TRBV5-6
size: few
CDR3: ASSLGGPRAEAF

V: TRBV4-3
size: .
CDR3: ASSQVSGPYNEQF

V: TRBV4-2
size: .
CDR3: ASSQERLAGGGGETQY

V: TRBV6-2/TRBV6-3
size: few
CDR3: ASSTGRNEQF

V: TRBV7-9
size: many
CDR3: ASSPGQGKIYEQY